These 12 T cell receptor beta chains were sequenced from one sample in a study of blood T cell repertoires in COVID-19. Generated by immunoSEQ multiplex PCR, the TCRdb table keeps only in-frame clones and is missing some. This table holds roughly 290,000 clones, about 89% found once. The sequencing sample was made of PBMCs or T cells enriched from blood (not recorded which). The receptors were gathered from a woman aged 35 to 49 who had recovered from COVID-19.

The chain links TRBV7-9 to TRBJ1-1, with D uncertain. Germline V gene data show CDR1 as SEHNR and CDR2 as FQNEAQ (reference sequence). V lost 2 bases and J lost 4, with 8 bases in between. The CDR3 is 13 amino acids. This CDR3 is CASSLNQITEAFF. CDR3 nucleotides: TGTGCCAGCAGCTTAAACCAGATCACTGAAGCTTTCTTT.

The V gene is TRBV5-5, the J gene TRBJ1-4; tentatively, D is TRBD1 (6 bases). Germline V gene data show CDR1 as SGHKS and CDR2 as YYEKEE (reference sequence). The CDR3 contains 16 residues. V was trimmed by 0 bases and J by 3 bases, leaving 12 bases between them. DNA for the CDR3: TGTGCCAGCAGCTTGGGAACAGGGACACCTAATGAAAAACTGTTTTTT. It codes for CASSLGTGTPNEKLFF.

The genes are TRBV5-4 and TRBJ1-6, with a possible D match to TRBD1 (5 bases). The germline gives CDR1 SGHNT, CDR2 YYREEE (reference sequence). This CDR3 spans 16 amino acids. V gave up 4 bases and J gave up 5 bases, with 16 bases separating them. The CDR3 coding sequence is TGTGCCAGCAGCATTAGTAAGGGGAGGAATAATTCACCCCTCCACTTT. It encodes CASSISKGRNNSPLHF.

This chain links TRBV6-5 with TRBJ2-7, with 8 bases that match TRBD1. The germline CDR1 and CDR2 sequences are MNHEY and SVGAGI. The CDR3 is 15 residues long. Trimming cost V 5 bases and J 0 bases; bases outside gene matches: 6. CDR3 amino acids: CASSPQTGASYEQYF. The CDR3 region has the DNA TGTGCCAGCAGTCCACAGACAGGGGCCTCCTACGAGCAGTACTTC.

The J gene is TRBJ1-1, the V gene TRBV5-6; D perhaps matches TRBD1 (6 bases). CDR1 and CDR2 from the germline V gene are SGHDT and YYEEEE. The CDR3 consists of 17 residues. The V end was cut by 4 bases, the J end by 2 bases, with 21 bases between. The CDR3 is CASSPRGGWVKNTEAFF. CDR3 nucleotide sequence: TGTGCCAGCAGCCCACGGGGGGGCTGGGTGAAAAACACTGAAGCTTTCTTT.

A single count supports this clone. The rearrangement links TRBV2 to TRBJ1-2; 10 bases align to TRBD1. The J segment lost 6 bases and the V segment lost 6 bases, leaving 10 bases of the junction unmatched. The CDR3 has 15 residues. From germline, CDR1 is SNHLY and CDR2 FYNNEI. CDR3 protein: CASRSGTGAVNGYTF. CDR3 sequence (DNA): TGTGCCAGCAGATCCGGGACAGGGGCAGTAAATGGCTACACCTTC.

This clone appeared a single time. This sequence joins TRBV2 and TRBJ2-5, with D tentatively TRBD1 (5 bases). Germline V CDR1 and CDR2: SNHLY, FYNNEI. V gave up 5 bases and J gave up 5 bases, with 15 bases separating them. The CDR3 totals 14 residues. The CDR3 loop reads CASSQTEPWETQYF. The CDR3 bases are TGTGCCAGCAGTCAGACAGAACCTTGGGAGACCCAGTACTTC.

The genes are TRBV10-3 and TRBJ1-2; TRBD1 might be the D (6 bases). Trimming shortened V by 2 bases and J by 5 bases, and 9 bases separated the two germline ends. CDR3 length: 13 amino acids. Germline CDR1 and CDR2: ENHRY and SYGVKD. CDR3: CAISERDTYGYTF. The CDR3 DNA reads TGTGCCATCAGTGAGAGGGACACGTATGGCTACACCTTC.

The rearrangement joins TRBV29-1 to TRBJ2-3; TRBD2 matches 10 bases. V lost 7 bases and J lost 4; bases outside the gene matches: 8. CDR3 length: 14 amino acids. Germline CDR1 reads SQVTM; CDR2 reads ANQGSEA. The CDR3 sequence is CSAIAGGASDTQYF. The CDR3 nucleotides are TGCAGCGCTATAGCGGGAGGAGCTTCAGATACGCAGTATTTT.

The rearrangement uses TRBV5-5 and TRBJ2-2; D is unresolved. Germline lookup yields CDR1 SGHKS and CDR2 YYEKEE (reference sequence). The V end was cut by 2 bases, the J end by 6 bases, with 8 bases between. The CDR3 is made up of 13 amino acids. CDR3 DNA: TGTGCCAGCAGCTTTTACTCTTCCGGGGAGCTGTTTTTT. Protein product: CASSFYSSGELFF. The full variable domain, completed using reference TRBV5-5 and TRBJ2-2, is DAGVTQSPTHLIKTRGQQVTLRCSPISGHKSVSWYQQVLGQGPQFIFQYYEKEERGRGNFPDRFSARQFPNYSSELNVNALLLGDSALYLCASSFYSSGELFFGEGSRLTVL.

This clone has just a few counts. The rearrangement joins TRBV6-5 to TRBJ1-2; no clear D gene. The CDR3 has 15 residues. CDR1 and CDR2 from the germline V gene are MNHEY and SVGAGI. V shed 2 bases and J shed 8 bases, with 18 bases lying between them. The CDR3 DNA follows: TGTGCCAGCAGTTACGAACTCAGAGGGCAGAACGGCTACACCTTC. Protein: CASSYELRGQNGYTF.

This sequence joins TRBV11-3 and TRBJ2-3; TRBD1 matches at 8 bases. Germline loops: CDR1 SGHNT, CDR2 YENEEA. The CDR3 contains 16 residues. With V trimmed by 5 bases and J by 6 bases, 13 bases remained unmatched. The CDR3 region is CASSASGGPLGDTQYF. The CDR3 region has the DNA TGTGCCAGCAGCGCCTCAGGGGGCCCCTTGGGCGATACGCAGTATTTT.